What follows is one T cell receptor (beta chain) and its context. This clone was picked up a small number of times. Its antigen specificity is not known. Base quality data are lacking; no much larger clone is found one base away. The data belong to a study of blood T cell repertoires in COVID-19 (dated by TCRdb to 2020 to 2021). A note on the overall study: Samples from collaborators originated in the United States, Italy and Spain and spanned both the acute and convalescent phases of COVID-19. The material from the prospective study consisted of cDNA or gDNA derived from T cells, B-cell-depleted T cells, or PBMCs. Subjects who had been exposed to COVID-19, were actively infected with it, or had recovered from it provided the deeply sampled blood TCRbeta repertoires that made up the dataset. A freely available public database, intended as a resource for researchers studying the immune response to SARS-CoV-2, is where the repertoires were released. Samples were obtained from the ongoing ImmuneRACE study (first 160 participants) and from approximately 1,200 subjects provided by 6 global collaborators. The sample metadata nearly always contained a de-identified subject ID, COVID-19 status, age in years and sex. Where HLA class I and class II types were available, the types were taken from metadata supplied by the sample provider, not from assay-based typing.

Trimmed from V: 3 bases; trimmed from J: 1 base; junction bases lacking a gene match: 8. CDR1 and CDR2 (KGHSH, LQKENI) derive from the germline V gene. Measured from the cysteine to the phenylalanine, the CDR3 is 17 residues long. Only the CDR3 DNA stays, 51 bases, in frame from base 1. The immunoSEQ Assay, a bias-controlled multiplex PCR, was used to amplify TCRbeta CDR3 regions from genomic DNA. In the original analysis: The number of nucleated cells in each sample was estimated by amplification of reference gene primers within the assay. To quantify the absolute abundance of each unique TCRbeta CDR3 rearrangement, sequence reads were collapsed and filtered. For each sample, productive Simpson clonality was calculated by taking the square root of Simpson's diversity index across productive rearrangements. The immuneACCESS repertoire file appears here via TCRdb, limited to in-frame rearrangements. These files lack a portion of the clones; in checked studies, under half of the deficit traces to unresolved V genes, and the cause of the others is not known. Clone size and V and J calls were adopted from that table, with D and trimming inferred from the DNA. Counted in this sample were a few hundred thousand clones; about nine tenths of them appeared once. Roughly 2.4% of the sample is taken by the ten largest.

Each collaborating institution followed its own protocols to collect whole blood in K2EDTA tubes. Collaborator samples were shipped for TCRbeta analysis as frozen whole blood, isolated PBMCs, or DNA extracted from either sample type. Broader findings and caveats from the paper: The quantity of clinical and demographic metadata differed by source and by participant and was supplied without curation.

The chain is made from TRBV18 and TRBJ1-1; 10 bases in the middle match TRBD1. The source of this sequence is a woman aged 45-59 years with acute or convalescent COVID-19. The sequencing input was peripheral blood. The CDR3 corresponds to CASSPSPGQGPNTEAFF. In nucleotides, the sequence is TGTGCCAGCTCACCGTCCCCGGGACAGGGGCCGAACACTGAAGCTTTCTTT.